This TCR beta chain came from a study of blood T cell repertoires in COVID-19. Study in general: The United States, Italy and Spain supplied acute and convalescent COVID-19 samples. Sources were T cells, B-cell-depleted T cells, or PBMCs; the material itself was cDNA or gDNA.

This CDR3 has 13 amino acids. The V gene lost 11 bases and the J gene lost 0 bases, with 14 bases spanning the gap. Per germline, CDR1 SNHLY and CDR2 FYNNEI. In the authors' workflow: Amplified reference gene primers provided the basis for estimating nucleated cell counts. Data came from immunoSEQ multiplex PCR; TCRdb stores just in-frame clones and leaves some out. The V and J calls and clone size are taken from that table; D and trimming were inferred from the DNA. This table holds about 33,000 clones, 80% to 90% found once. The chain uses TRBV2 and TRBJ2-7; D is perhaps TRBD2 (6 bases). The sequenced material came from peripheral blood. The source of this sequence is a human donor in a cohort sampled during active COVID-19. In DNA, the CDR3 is TGTGCCTCCCGGGACTGGCACTCCTACGAGCAGTACTTC. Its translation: CASRDWHSYEQYF.